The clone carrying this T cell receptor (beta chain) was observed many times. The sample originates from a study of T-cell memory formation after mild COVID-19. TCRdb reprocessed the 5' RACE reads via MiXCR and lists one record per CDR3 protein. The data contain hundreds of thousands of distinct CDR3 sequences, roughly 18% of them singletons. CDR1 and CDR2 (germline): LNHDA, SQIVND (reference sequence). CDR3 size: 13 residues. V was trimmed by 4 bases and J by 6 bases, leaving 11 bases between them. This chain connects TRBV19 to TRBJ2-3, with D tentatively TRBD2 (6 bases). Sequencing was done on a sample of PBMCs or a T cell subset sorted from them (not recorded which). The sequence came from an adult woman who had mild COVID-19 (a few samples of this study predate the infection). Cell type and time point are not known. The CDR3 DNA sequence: TGTGCCAGTAGTAGGGGACTGTCGGATACGCAGTATTTT. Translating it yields CASSRGLSDTQYF.